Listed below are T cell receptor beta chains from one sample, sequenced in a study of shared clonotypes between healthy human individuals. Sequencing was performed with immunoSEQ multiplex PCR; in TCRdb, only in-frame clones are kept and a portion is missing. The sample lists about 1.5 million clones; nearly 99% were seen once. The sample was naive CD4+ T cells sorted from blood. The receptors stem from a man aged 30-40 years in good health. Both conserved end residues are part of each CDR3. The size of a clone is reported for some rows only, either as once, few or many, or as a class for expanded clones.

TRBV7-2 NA CASSLDGASGSSYEQYF
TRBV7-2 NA CASRQSGYEQYF
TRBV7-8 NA CASSLELAGIQETQYF
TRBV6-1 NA CASSTGWADWPQHF
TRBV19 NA CASTSGGGTGELFF
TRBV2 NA CASSATFLIEAFF
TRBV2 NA CASSEAGGNQPQHF
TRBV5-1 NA CASSLGVGPDRPDQPQHF
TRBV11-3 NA CASSRYRNTEAFF
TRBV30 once CAWSVPSNIENQPQHF
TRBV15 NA CATSRVRQPQHF
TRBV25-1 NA CASSALGSGHRSYEQYF
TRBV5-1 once CASSLGDRENGELFF
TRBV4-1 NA CASSQARPSGRATHTQYF
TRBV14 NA CASSHETSPPLNEQFF
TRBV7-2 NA CASSLDRSSSYTF
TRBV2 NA CASSDQGQLYEQYF
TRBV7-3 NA CASSLTVRESAFF
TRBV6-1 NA CASRRLAGYNEQFF
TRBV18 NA CASSGGNQPQHF
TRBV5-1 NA CASSLDTGGNQPQHF
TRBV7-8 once CASSLDGVVRVSGNTIYF
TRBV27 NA CASSFRLAGTGTDTQYF
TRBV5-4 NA CASSLTIGEKLFF
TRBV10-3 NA CAISRGQGAYEQYF
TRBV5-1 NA CASKVLAGGPFGTGELFF
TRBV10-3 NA CAISEKAGGHEQFF
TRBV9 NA CASSLGASDTQYF
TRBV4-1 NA CASSPTRVRAYEQYF
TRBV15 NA CATSPSLAGEQYF
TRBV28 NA CASSEGRFKVNEQFF
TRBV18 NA CASSLRGADTQYF
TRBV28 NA CASSFPGRLSLGYTF
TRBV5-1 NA CASSSGTGGNEQYF
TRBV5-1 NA CASSLEGTTRSYNEQFF
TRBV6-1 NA CASMGNGDTEAFF
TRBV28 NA CASSLNPPASYEQYF
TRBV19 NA CASSVLRSSYNEQFF
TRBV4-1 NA CASSQDTGGGNQPQHF
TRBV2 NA CASSEKAGMADTQYF
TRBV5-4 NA CASSLVQVKDTGELFF
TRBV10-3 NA CAISDGQGDWDEQFF
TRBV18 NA CASSPPQDGADTQYF
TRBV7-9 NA CASSLQGLYNEQFF
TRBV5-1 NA CASRMGPIDTEAFF
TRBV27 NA CASSETPGLAHEQYF
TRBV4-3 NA CASSHYRDLSYEQYF
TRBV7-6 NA CASSSPGTVGSYGYTF